These 25 T cell receptor beta chains came from one sample sequenced in a study of OX40 agonist ivuxolimab in advanced cancers. Clones were sequenced by immunoSEQ multiplex PCR, and TCRdb holds only the in-frame ones, with some missing. The data contain about 80,000 clones, roughly 87% of them singletons. Here the sequenced sample was CD4+ or CD8+ T cells sorted from blood, taken in a trial of the OX40 agonist ivuxolimab. These receptors came from an adult with an advanced solid tumor such as melanoma, head and neck, liver or kidney cancer.

CDR3 region: CASSQEIRFRGPDTQYF. Here the CDR3 DNA reads TGCGCCAGCAGCCAAGAAATCAGGTTTAGGGGGCCAGATACGCAGTATTTT. J is TRBJ2-3 and V is TRBV4-1; the match to TRBD1 covers 7 bases. Trimming took 0 bases from V and 4 from J; bases not matched to a gene: 10. The CDR3 length is 17 residues. The germline V gene has CDR1 MGHRA and CDR2 YSYEKL.

The rearrangement links TRBV7-2 to TRBJ2-1, with a possible D match to TRBD1 (6 bases). V shed 3 bases and J shed 1 base, with 10 bases lying between them. The CDR3 contains 15 residues. From germline, CDR1 is SGHTA and CDR2 FQGNSA. CDR3 protein: CASSLSGESYNEQFF. Written as DNA, the CDR3 is TGTGCCAGCAGCTTGTCAGGGGAGTCCTACAATGAGCAGTTCTTC.

CDR3 residues: CASRDGEGYTF. As DNA, the CDR3 is TGTGCCAGCCGGGACGGGGAGGGCTACACCTTC. The chain links TRBV28 to TRBJ1-2; tentative D call: TRBD1 (5 bases). CDR1 is MDHEN, CDR2 SYDVKM, per germline. This CDR3 is 11 amino acids long. The V end was cut by 8 bases, the J end by 8 bases, with 12 bases between.

This sequence joins TRBV7-9 and TRBJ2-5; D remains ambiguous. Trimming removed 1 base at V and 4 bases at J, with 4 bases between. Germline CDR1 reads SEHNR; CDR2 reads FQNEAQ (reference sequence). The CDR3 sequence is 12 residues long. For the CDR3, the DNA is TGTGCCAGCAGCTTAGTAGCAGAGACCCAGTACTTC. It codes for CASSLVAETQYF.

The genes are TRBV9 and TRBJ1-1; D remains ambiguous. V lost 3 bases to trimming and J lost 0 bases, with 6 bases between them. This CDR3 has 13 residues. Germline CDR1 SGDLS, CDR2 YYNGEE. This CDR3 reads CASSAQMNTEAFF. The CDR3 DNA reads as TGTGCCAGCAGCGCCCAGATGAACACTGAAGCTTTCTTT.

The chain recombines TRBV27 with TRBJ2-7; no definite D call. V was cut by 4 bases and J by 3 bases, with 7 bases left in between. Germline V gene lookup returns CDR1 MNHEY and CDR2 SMNVEV (reference sequence). The CDR3 runs 12 residues. The CDR3 loop reads CASSSSIYEQYF. CDR3 nucleotide sequence: TGTGCCAGCAGTTCCTCTATCTACGAGCAGTACTTC.

The chain recombines TRBV6-5 with TRBJ1-1; 8 positions agree with TRBD1. This CDR3 comprises 14 residues. Losses at the gene ends were 6 bases for V and 11 bases for J; bases not matched to a gene: 14. Germline loops: CDR1 MNHEY, CDR2 SVGAGI. For the CDR3, the DNA is TGTGCCAGCAGGGGGACAGGAGAGTTGGGTGGGGCTTTCTTT. It codes for CASRGTGELGGAFF.

The V gene is TRBV10-3, the J gene TRBJ2-7; 10 positions agree with TRBD1. The CDR3 totals 14 residues. Germline assignment: CDR1 ENHRY and CDR2 SYGVKD. V trimming: 7 bases; J trimming: 2 bases; junction bases outside the gene matches: 5. CDR3 sequence: CAINPGQGTYEQYF. The CDR3, as DNA: TGTGCCATCAACCCGGGACAGGGGACCTACGAGCAGTACTTC.

The chain joins TRBV5-4 to TRBJ1-1, with D unclear. CDR1 is SGHNT and CDR2 is YYREEE in the germline V gene (reference sequence). Trimming shortened V by 0 bases and J by 1 base, and 7 bases separated the two germline ends. CDR3 size: 14 residues. CDR3: CASSLARGNTEAFF. For the CDR3, the DNA is TGTGCCAGCAGCTTGGCTCGTGGGAACACTGAAGCTTTCTTT.

The V gene is TRBV5-1, the J gene TRBJ2-7; D is perhaps TRBD1 or TRBD2 (5 bases each). The germline gives CDR1 SGHRS, CDR2 YFSETQ. This CDR3 is 15 amino acids long. V gave up 2 bases and J gave up 2 bases, with 14 bases separating them. CDR3 loop: CASSLLPGPTYEQYF. Here the CDR3 DNA reads TGCGCCAGCAGCTTATTACCGGGGCCGACCTACGAGCAGTACTTC. The full variable domain, with the rest looked up from reference TRBV5-1 and TRBJ2-7, is KAGVTQTPRYLIKTRGQQVTLSCSPISGHRSVSWYQQTPGQGLQFLFEYFSETQRNKGNFPGRFSGRQFSNSRSEMNVSTLELGDSALYLCASSLLPGPTYEQYFGPGTRLTVT.

The chain employs TRBV6-1 and TRBJ1-3, with a weak D call TRBD1 (6 bases). There are 14 residues in the CDR3. Trimming left V 6 bases short and J 3 bases short, with 12 bases between. The V gene's germline CDR1 is MNHNS and CDR2 SASEGT. CDR3 bases: TGTGCCAGCAGACAGGACAGCGATGGAAACACCATATATTTT. Protein: CASRQDSDGNTIYF.

The chain employs TRBV7-2 and TRBJ2-3; no reliable D call. CDR1 is SGHTA and CDR2 is FQGNSA in the germline V gene. Trimming stripped 1 base from V and 3 bases from J, with 5 bases between. This CDR3 region has 13 residues. The CDR3 DNA follows: TGTGCCAGCAGCTTAGTGCGGACAGATACGCAGTATTTT. It is translated as CASSLVRTDTQYF.

V gene TRBV29-1 combines with J gene TRBJ2-2; D possibly corresponds to TRBD2 (5 bases). V shed 7 bases and J shed 3 bases, with 18 bases lying between them. The CDR3 extends over 15 amino acids. Germline loops: CDR1 SQVTM, CDR2 ANQGSEA. The CDR3 sequence: CSASGPLQHTGELFF. The CDR3 bases are TGCAGCGCCAGCGGCCCTCTACAGCACACCGGGGAGCTGTTTTTT.

This sequence joins TRBV7-9 and TRBJ1-3, with no clear D. The germline V gene encodes CDR1 SEHNR and CDR2 FQNEAQ (reference sequence). V gave up 1 base and J gave up 6 bases, with 10 bases separating them. The CDR3 length is 14 residues. The CDR3 coding sequence is TGTGCCAGCAGCTTAGAATGGGTAGAAAACACCATATATTTT. This gives the protein CASSLEWVENTIYF.

The rearrangement links TRBV2 to TRBJ2-5, with D unclear. V lost 6 bases and J lost 5, with 10 bases in between. The CDR3 length is 12 residues. The germline gives CDR1 SNHLY, CDR2 FYNNEI. Here the CDR3 reads CASSFIGETQYF. CDR3 DNA: TGTGCCAGCAGCTTTATAGGCGAGACCCAGTACTTC.

The chain links TRBV7-2 to TRBJ1-2, with D hard to call. Trimming shortened V by 5 bases and J by 4 bases, and 14 bases separated the two germline ends. The CDR3 length is 14 residues. Germline V gene lookup returns CDR1 SGHTA and CDR2 FQGNSA. Here the CDR3 DNA reads TGTGCCAGCAGCCTGAATCTGGGAGTCTATGGCTACACCTTC. Amino acids: CASSLNLGVYGYTF.

DNA of the CDR3: TGTGCCAGCAGCCCCCCACAGGGGTCGGGTACTGAAGCTTTCTTT. Protein: CASSPPQGSGTEAFF. V usage is TRBV28 and J usage is TRBJ1-1; TRBD1 matches 7 bases. V dropped 6 bases and J dropped 5; count of bases not matched to a gene: 12. The length of the CDR3 is 15 residues. CDR1 is MDHEN and CDR2 is SYDVKM in the germline V gene.

The V call is TRBV7-8, the J call TRBJ1-2; 9 nucleotides align to TRBD1. The CDR3 runs to 13 residues. In germline, CDR1 is SGHVS, CDR2 FQNEAQ. The V segment lost 5 bases and the J segment 7 bases; nucleotides outside the gene matches: 5. The CDR3: CASSRDRVGGYTF. The CDR3 nucleotides are TGTGCCAGCAGCCGGGACAGGGTTGGTGGCTACACCTTC.

The V gene is TRBV2, the J gene TRBJ2-2; the D is unclear. The germline gives CDR1 SNHLY, CDR2 FYNNEI. Trimming left V 1 base short and J 0 bases short, with 6 bases between. The CDR3 has 15 residues. The CDR3 sequence is CASSEGLANTGELFF. CDR3 sequence (DNA): TGTGCCAGCAGTGAAGGGCTGGCGAACACCGGGGAGCTGTTTTTT.

The chain employs TRBV18 and TRBJ2-7, with a tentative D call TRBD1 (6 bases). Trimming removed 0 bases at V and 3 bases at J, with 9 bases between. From germline, CDR1 is KGHSH and CDR2 LQKENI. CDR3 length: 14 residues. Here the CDR3 DNA reads TGTGCCAGCTCACCACCTACCAGGGGCTACGAGCAGTACTTC. This gives the protein CASSPPTRGYEQYF.

This sequence joins TRBV28 and TRBJ1-2, with D unclear. CDR1 MDHEN and CDR2 SYDVKM come from the germline V gene. Deletions cut 2 bases from V and 2 bases from J, with 9 bases between. The CDR3 contains 14 residues. The CDR3 DNA reads TGTGCCAGCAGTTTACGGGGTAGGAACTATGGCTACACCTTC. Encoded protein: CASSLRGRNYGYTF.

Comment on this clone: The same CDR3 arises from other DNA sequences in this sample as well. The chain joins TRBV5-8 to TRBJ2-4, with D perhaps TRBD1 (5 bases). Trimming removed 5 bases at V and 3 bases at J, with 12 bases between. Germline CDR1 and CDR2: SGHTS and YDEGEE. The CDR3 covers 14 residues. CDR3 DNA: TGTGCCAGCAGGCCCCGAAGGGGCAAAAACATTCAGTACTTC. Translated: CASRPRRGKNIQYF.

This chain uses TRBV4-1 with TRBJ2-5, with D maybe TRBD2 (7 bases). V was cut by 4 bases and J by 7 bases, with 28 bases left in between. The CDR3 contains 18 residues. Germline values: CDR1 MGHRA, CDR2 YSYEKL. In DNA form, the CDR3 reads TGCGCCAGCAGCCTCAATAGAGGGGGGAGGGGCGGCCGGGGGACCCAGTACTTC. It translates to CASSLNRGGRGGRGTQYF.

For the CDR3, the DNA is TGTGCCAGCAGTGAAGACGGACCGAACACCGGGGAGCTGTTTTTT. Translating it yields CASSEDGPNTGELFF. The V gene is TRBV2, the J gene TRBJ2-2, with no clear D. This CDR3 has 15 residues. Trimming cost V 1 base and J 0 bases, with 6 bases left between them. The germline V gene has CDR1 SNHLY and CDR2 FYNNEI.

This chain uses TRBV7-2 with TRBJ2-2, with 9 bases identical to TRBD1. The CDR3 length is 15 residues. The V gene's germline CDR1 is SGHTA and CDR2 FQGNSA. The trim removed 6 bases at V and 6 bases at J, leaving 8 bases unmatched. Here the CDR3 reads CASSRDRAGPGELFF. DNA of the CDR3: TGTGCCAGCAGTCGGGACAGGGCCGGGCCCGGGGAGCTGTTTTTT.